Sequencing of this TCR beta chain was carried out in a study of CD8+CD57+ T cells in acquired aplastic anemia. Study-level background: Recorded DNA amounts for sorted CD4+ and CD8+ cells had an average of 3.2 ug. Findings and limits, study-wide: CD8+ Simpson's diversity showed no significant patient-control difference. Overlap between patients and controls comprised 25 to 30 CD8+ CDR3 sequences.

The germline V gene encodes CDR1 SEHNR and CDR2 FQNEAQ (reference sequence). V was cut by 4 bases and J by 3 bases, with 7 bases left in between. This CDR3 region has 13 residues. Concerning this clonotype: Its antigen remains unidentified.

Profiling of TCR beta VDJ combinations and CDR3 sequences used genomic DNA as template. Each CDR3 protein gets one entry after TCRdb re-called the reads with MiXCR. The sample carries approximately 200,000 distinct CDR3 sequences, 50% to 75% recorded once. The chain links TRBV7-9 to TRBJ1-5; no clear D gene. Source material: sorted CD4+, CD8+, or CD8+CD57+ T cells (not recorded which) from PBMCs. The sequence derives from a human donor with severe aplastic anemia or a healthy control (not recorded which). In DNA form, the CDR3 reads TGTGCCAGCAGCTCCCAAGCCAATCAGCCCCAGCATTTT. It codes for CASSSQANQPQHF.